The present TCR beta chain was sequenced within a study of cytomegalovirus exposure and HLA in healthy donors. General study points: Some TCR beta chains (around 160 of them) were listed as cytomegalovirus-associated. Later analysis found that TCR beta chains associated with HLA were more clonally expanded than other, equally common chains.

The primer mix had 60 Vbeta and 13 Jbeta primers. The protocol was immunoSEQ multiplex PCR, while the TCRdb copy is restricted to in-frame clones and leaves out a portion. This table holds roughly 77,000 clones. With regard to this clone: Its antigen remains unidentified.

The germline V and J ends were trimmed by 4 bases and 0 bases, with 8 bases remaining between them. The CDR3 consists of 14 residues. Germline CDR1 MNHEY, CDR2 SVGAGI. Sequencing was carried out using PBMCs. This receptor was identified in a man aged 30 to 45 in good health and CMV-seronegative. This chain links TRBV6-5 with TRBJ2-3, with D possibly TRBD2 on 6 matching bases. CDR3 amino acids: CASSSRESTDTQYF. The CDR3, as DNA: TGTGCCAGCAGTTCGCGGGAAAGCACAGATACGCAGTATTTT.